This TCR beta chain was captured by sequencing in a study of T cell responses to AZD1222 COVID-19 vaccine. This CDR3 comprises 14 residues. Germline CDR1 is MNHEY and CDR2 is SVGAGI. Trimming took off 6 bases at V and 0 bases at J, with 12 bases between the two ends. In the case of this clone: As yet, its antigen is unknown.

The repertoire was sequenced with immunoSEQ multiplex PCR; TCRdb's copy has only in-frame clones and lacks some. The sample consists of 100,000 to 150,000 clones, roughly nine tenths of them appearing once. Study-wide points: The donor cohort was predominantly white British with a female majority, and clonal diversity may have been underestimated. Sampling that yielded the repertoires occurred only after the peak T cell response.

The chain recombines TRBV6-5 with TRBJ2-7; D might be TRBD1 (6 bases). This sequence was found in an adult in good health. The sequences come from peripheral blood, collected on day 0 of AZD1222 vaccination. DNA for the CDR3: TGTGCCAGCAGGAGGGGGAGTAGCTCCTACGAGCAGTACTTC. Encoded protein: CASRRGSSSYEQYF.